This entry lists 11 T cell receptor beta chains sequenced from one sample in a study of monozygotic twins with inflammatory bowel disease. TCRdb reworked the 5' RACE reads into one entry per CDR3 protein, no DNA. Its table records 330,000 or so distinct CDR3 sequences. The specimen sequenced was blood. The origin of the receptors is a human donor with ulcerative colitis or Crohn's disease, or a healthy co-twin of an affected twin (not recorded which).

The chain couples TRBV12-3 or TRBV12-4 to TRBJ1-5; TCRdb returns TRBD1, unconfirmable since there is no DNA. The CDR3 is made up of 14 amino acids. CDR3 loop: CASTLGGAYQPQHF.

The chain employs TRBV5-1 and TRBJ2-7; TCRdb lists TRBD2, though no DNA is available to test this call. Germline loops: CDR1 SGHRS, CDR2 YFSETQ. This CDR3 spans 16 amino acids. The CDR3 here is CASSLGPAKAGDKQYF.

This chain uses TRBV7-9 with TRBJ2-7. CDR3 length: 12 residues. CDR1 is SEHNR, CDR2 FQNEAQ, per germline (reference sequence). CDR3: CASSYPTYEQYF.

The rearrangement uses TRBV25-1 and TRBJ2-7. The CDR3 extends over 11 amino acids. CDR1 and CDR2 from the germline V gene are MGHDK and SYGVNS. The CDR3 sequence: CASPTVYEQYF.

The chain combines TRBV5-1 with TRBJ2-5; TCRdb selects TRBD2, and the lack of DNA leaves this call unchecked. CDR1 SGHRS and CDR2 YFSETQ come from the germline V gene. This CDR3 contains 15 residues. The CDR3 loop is CASREGLAGQETQYF.

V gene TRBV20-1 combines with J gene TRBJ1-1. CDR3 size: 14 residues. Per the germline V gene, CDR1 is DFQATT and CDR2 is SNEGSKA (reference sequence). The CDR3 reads CSARGSGMNTEAFF.

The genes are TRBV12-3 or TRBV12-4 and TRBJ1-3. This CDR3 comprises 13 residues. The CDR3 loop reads CASTPDTGNTIYF.

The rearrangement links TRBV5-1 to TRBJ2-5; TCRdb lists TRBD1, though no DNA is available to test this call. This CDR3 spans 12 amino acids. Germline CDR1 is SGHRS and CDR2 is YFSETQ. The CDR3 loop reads CASSLEGSPQYF.

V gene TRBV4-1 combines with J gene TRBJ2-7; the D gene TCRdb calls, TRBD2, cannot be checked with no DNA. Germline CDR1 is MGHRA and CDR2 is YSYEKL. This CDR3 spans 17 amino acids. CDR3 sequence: CASSQEPMASGRLEQYF.

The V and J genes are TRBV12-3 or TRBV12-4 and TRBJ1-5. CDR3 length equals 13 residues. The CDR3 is CASSFREGQPQHF.

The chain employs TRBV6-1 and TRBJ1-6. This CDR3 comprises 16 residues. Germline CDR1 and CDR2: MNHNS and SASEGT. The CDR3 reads CASSSWEMSYNSPLHF.